Reported below is one T cell receptor (beta chain). This sample stems from a study of control samples from healthy donors and cancer patients. V gave up 3 bases and J gave up 0 bases, with 21 bases separating them. In germline, CDR1 is MNHEY, CDR2 SMNVEV (reference sequence). CDR3 size: 19 residues. Method: immunoSEQ multiplex PCR; TCRdb's copy keeps in-frame clones and lacks some. The sample holds 65,000 to 70,000 clones; 84% are singletons and the top ten take 2.9%. The V and J genes are TRBV27 and TRBJ1-5, with D perhaps TRBD1 (6 bases). The source is a woman in her forties or fifties with lung cancer. Sequencing was performed on PBMCs. This chain's CDR3 is CASSLSVPGHSYSNQPQHF. Written as DNA, the CDR3 is TGTGCCAGCAGTTTGTCAGTCCCGGGACATAGTTATAGCAATCAGCCCCAGCATTTT.